The sequence of this T cell receptor (beta chain) was determined in a study of CD8 T cells in Susac syndrome. Study conclusions and caveats: The study conceded that its TCR sequencing and HLA analysis involved relatively few individuals.

This CDR3 contains 13 residues. From germline, CDR1 is SNHLY and CDR2 FYNNEI. Trimming removed 3 bases at V and 9 bases at J, with 14 bases between. Blood CD8+ and CD4+ T cells underwent high-throughput TCR beta sequencing. The TEMRA cells underwent FACS enrichment, while the CD8+ and CD4+ T cells underwent negative isolation. Reverse transcription of roughly 0.5 to 1 ug RNA was performed with random hexamers. The immunoSEQ assay covered 54 Vbeta and 13 Jbeta segments for CDR3. TCRdb called the immunoSEQ multiplex PCR reads again in MiXCR, with one record for every CDR3 protein. There are about 130,000 distinct CDR3 sequences in the sample; roughly 96% occur only once, and around 0.12% lies in the top ten. As regards this clonotype: What it binds is not known.

The J gene is TRBJ1-2, the V gene TRBV2; no definite D call. The origin of this receptor is a human donor in good health. What was sequenced was CD4+ T cells from PBMCs. The chain's CDR3 is CASSESAPQSYTF. CDR3 coding DNA: TGTGCCAGCAGTGAGTCGGCCCCCCAGAGCTACACCTTC.